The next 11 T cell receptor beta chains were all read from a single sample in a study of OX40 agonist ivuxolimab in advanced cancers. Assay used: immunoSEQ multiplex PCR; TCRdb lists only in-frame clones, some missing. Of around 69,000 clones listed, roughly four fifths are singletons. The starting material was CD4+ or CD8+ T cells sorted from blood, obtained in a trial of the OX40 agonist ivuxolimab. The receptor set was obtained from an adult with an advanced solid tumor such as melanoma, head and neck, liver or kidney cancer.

The CDR3 sequence: CASGTGGPEQYF. The CDR3, as DNA: TGTGCCAGTGGGACAGGGGGGCCTGAGCAGTACTTC. The V and J genes are TRBV19 and TRBJ2-7; 11 nucleotides agree with TRBD1. V lost 8 bases to trimming and J lost 7 bases; unmatched junction nucleotides: 4. The germline CDR1 and CDR2 sequences are LNHDA and SQIVND (reference sequence). This CDR3 region has 12 residues.

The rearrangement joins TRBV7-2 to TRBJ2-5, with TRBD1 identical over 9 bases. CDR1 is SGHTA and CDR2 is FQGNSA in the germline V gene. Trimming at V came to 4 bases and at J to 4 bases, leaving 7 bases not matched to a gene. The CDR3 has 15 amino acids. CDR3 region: CASSSDRGTGETQYF. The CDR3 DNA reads TGTGCCAGCAGCTCAGACAGGGGGACAGGAGAGACCCAGTACTTC.

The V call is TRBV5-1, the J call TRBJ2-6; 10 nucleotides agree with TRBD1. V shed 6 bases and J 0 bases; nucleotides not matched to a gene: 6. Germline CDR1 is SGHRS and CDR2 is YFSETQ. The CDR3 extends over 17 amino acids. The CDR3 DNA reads TGCGCCAGCAAATGGGGACAGGGGTTCTCTGGGGCCAACGTCCTGACTTTC. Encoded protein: CASKWGQGFSGANVLTF.

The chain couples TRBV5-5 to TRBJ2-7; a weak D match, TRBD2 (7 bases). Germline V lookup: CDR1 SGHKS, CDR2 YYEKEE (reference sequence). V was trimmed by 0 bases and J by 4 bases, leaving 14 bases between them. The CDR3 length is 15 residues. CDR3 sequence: CASSLGPGGQYEQYF. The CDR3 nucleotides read TGTGCCAGCAGCTTGGGGCCGGGGGGCCAATACGAGCAGTACTTC.

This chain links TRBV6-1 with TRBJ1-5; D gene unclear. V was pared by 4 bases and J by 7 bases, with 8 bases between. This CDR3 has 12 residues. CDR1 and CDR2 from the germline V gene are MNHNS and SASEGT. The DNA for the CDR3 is TGTGCCAGCAGTGGGTCAGTGCAGCCCCAGCATTTT. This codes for CASSGSVQPQHF.

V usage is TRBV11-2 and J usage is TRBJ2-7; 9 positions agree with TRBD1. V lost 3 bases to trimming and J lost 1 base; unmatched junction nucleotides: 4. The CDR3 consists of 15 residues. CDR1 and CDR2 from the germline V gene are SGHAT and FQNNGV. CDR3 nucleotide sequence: TGTGCCAGCAGCTTCGGGACAGGGTATTCCTACGAGCAGTACTTC. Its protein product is CASSFGTGYSYEQYF.

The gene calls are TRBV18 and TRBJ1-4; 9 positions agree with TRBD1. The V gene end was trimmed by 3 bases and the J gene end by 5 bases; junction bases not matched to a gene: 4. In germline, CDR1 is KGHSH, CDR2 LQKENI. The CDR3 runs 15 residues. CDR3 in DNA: TGTGCCAGCTCACCGCCCGGGACAGGGAATGAAAAACTGTTTTTT. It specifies CASSPPGTGNEKLFF.

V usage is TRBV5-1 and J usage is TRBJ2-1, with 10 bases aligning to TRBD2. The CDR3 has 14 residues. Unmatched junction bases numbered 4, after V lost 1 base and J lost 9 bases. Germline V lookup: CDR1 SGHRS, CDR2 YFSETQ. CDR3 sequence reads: CASSLLAGEVEQFF. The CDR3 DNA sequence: TGCGCCAGCAGCTTGCTAGCGGGAGAGGTTGAGCAGTTCTTC.

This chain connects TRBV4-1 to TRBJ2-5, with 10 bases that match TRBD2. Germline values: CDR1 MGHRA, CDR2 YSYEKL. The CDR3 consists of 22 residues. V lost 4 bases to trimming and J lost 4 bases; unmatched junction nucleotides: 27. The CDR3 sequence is CASSLPAPKAGGPKRDPETQYF. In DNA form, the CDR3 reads TGCGCCAGCAGCCTACCAGCCCCCAAAGCGGGGGGGCCAAAGAGAGATCCAGAGACCCAGTACTTC.

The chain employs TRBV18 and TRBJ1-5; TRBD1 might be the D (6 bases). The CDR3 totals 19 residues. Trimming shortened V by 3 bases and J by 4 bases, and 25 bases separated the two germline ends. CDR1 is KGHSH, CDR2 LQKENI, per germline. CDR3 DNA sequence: TGTGCCAGCTCACCCCAACAGGGAGGCTTCGTTACTGGGAATCAGCCCCAGCATTTT. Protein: CASSPQQGGFVTGNQPQHF.

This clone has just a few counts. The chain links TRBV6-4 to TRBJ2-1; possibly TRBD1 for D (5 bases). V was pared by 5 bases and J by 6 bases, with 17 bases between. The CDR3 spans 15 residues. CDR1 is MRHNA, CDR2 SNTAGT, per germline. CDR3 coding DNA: TGTGCCAGCAGTCAGGGTAGTAGTATTATCAATGAGCAGTTCTTC. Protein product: CASSQGSSIINEQFF.